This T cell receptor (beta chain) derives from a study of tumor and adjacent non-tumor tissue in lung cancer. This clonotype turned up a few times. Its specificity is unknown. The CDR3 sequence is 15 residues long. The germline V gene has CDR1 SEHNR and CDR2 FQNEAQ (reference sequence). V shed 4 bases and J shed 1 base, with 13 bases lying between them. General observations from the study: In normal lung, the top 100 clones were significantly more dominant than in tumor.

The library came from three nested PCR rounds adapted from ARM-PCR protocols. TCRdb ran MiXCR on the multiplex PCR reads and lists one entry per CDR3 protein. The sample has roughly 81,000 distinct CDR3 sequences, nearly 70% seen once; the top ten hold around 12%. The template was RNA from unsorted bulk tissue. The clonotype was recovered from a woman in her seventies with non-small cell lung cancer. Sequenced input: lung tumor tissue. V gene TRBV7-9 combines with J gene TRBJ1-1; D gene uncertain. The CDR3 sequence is CASSSVVSRNTEAFF. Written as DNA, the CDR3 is TGTGCCAGCAGCTCAGTGGTATCGCGGAACACTGAAGCTTTCTTT.